These 21 T cell receptor beta chains were sequenced from one sample in a study of T-cell memory formation after mild COVID-19. TCRdb reprocessed the 5' RACE reads via MiXCR and lists one record per CDR3 protein. The sample has 400,000 to 500,000 distinct CDR3 sequences, 18% seen once. Sequenced material: PBMCs or a T cell subset sorted from them (not recorded which). The receptors stem from a man aged 18 to 30 who had mild COVID-19 (a few samples of this study predate the infection). Cell type and time point are not known.

This clonotype was seen a handful of times. The CDR3 spells CSVEELAADTQYF. The CDR3 bases are TGCAGCGTTGAAGAATTGGCGGCAGATACGCAGTATTTT. The V and J genes are TRBV29-1 and TRBJ2-3, with D uncertain. V gave up 0 bases and J gave up 4 bases, with 8 bases separating them. The germline V gene has CDR1 SQVTM and CDR2 ANQGSEA. The CDR3 extends over 13 amino acids.

The rearrangement links TRBV11-3 to TRBJ2-4; D uncertain. V dropped 1 base and J dropped 5 bases, with 6 bases sitting between them. The CDR3 length is 13 residues. CDR1 is SGHNT and CDR2 is YENEEA in the germline V gene. CDR3 DNA: TGTGCCAGCAGCTTAGGACCCCAAAACATTCAGTACTTC. Translating it yields CASSLGPQNIQYF.

This clonotype ranks as medium-sized. The CDR3 DNA follows: TGTGCCAGCAGCCTACCCCCGACAGCGAACACTGAAGCTTTCTTT. Its translation: CASSLPPTANTEAFF. The rearrangement uses TRBV7-6 and TRBJ1-1, with TRBD1 as a possible D gene (5 bases). The CDR3 covers 15 residues. Trimming cost V 5 bases and J 1 base, with 14 bases left between them. Germline V gene lookup returns CDR1 SGHVS and CDR2 FNYEAQ.

This clonotype was counted only a few times. CDR3 loop: CASSFGGGNNEQFF. The CDR3 nucleotides are TGTGCCAGCAGTTTTGGCGGGGGCAACAATGAGCAGTTCTTC. V usage is TRBV6-2 or TRBV6-3 and J usage is TRBJ2-1, with D perhaps TRBD2 (7 bases). The CDR3 has 14 residues. V was pared by 4 bases and J by 5 bases, with 12 bases between. Germline assignment: CDR1 MNHEY and CDR2 SVGEGT.

The rearrangement links TRBV7-2 to TRBJ1-5; unclear D gene. Trimming removed 1 base at V and 2 bases at J, with 6 bases between. Germline V CDR1 and CDR2: SGHTA, FQGNSA. The length of the CDR3 is 14 residues. CDR3 coding DNA: TGTGCCAGCAGCTTAGGAGCCGGCAATCAGCCCCAGCATTTT. This codes for CASSLGAGNQPQHF.

V and J are TRBV30 and TRBJ2-7, with 8 bases identical to TRBD1. Germline V gene sequence: CDR1 GTSNPN, CDR2 SVGIG (reference sequence). Trimming removed 5 bases from V and 6 bases from J; junction bases left unmatched: 9. The CDR3 has 13 amino acids. The CDR3 protein is CAWQKQGASEQYF. The CDR3 DNA follows: TGTGCCTGGCAGAAGCAGGGGGCCTCCGAGCAGTACTTC. The full variable domain, its missing parts supplied by reference TRBV30 and TRBJ2-7, is SQTIHQWPATLVQPVGSPLSLECTVEGTSNPNLYWYRQAAGRGLQLLFYSVGIGQISSEVPQNLSASRPQDRQFILSSKKLLLSDSGFYLCAWQKQGASEQYFGPGTRLTVT.

The chain joins TRBV23-1 to TRBJ2-3; 8 bases map to TRBD1. TRBV23-1 has ORF status, its function being uncertain. The CDR3 consists of 17 residues. With V trimmed by 0 bases and J by 5 bases, 10 bases remained unmatched. CDR3: CASSQSRQGARKDTQYF. The CDR3 coding sequence is TGCGCCAGCAGTCAATCTCGGCAGGGGGCGCGTAAAGATACGCAGTATTTT.

The V gene is TRBV14, the J gene TRBJ1-1, with a tentative D call TRBD1 (6 bases). Germline V CDR1 and CDR2: SGHDN, FVKESK. This CDR3 spans 14 amino acids. V dropped 3 bases and J dropped 1 base, with 9 bases sitting between them. CDR3 coding DNA: TGTGCCAGCAGCCAGTGGGGGCGGAACACTGAAGCTTTCTTT. Translating it yields CASSQWGRNTEAFF.

J is TRBJ2-7 and V is TRBV5-1; D possibly corresponds to TRBD2 (6 bases). The V and J ends lost 5 bases and 12 bases respectively, with 15 bases between them. The CDR3 spans 11 residues. Germline V gives CDR1 SGHRS, CDR2 YFSETQ. CDR3 DNA: TGCGCCAGCAGATTCAGGGACTGGGGGTACGTC. This encodes CASRFRDWGYV.

Only a few counts were recorded for this clonotype. The chain couples TRBV27 to TRBJ1-1; 9 bases match TRBD1. The V segment lost 5 bases and the J segment 6 bases; nucleotides outside the gene matches: 10. Germline-derived CDR1 and CDR2 are MNHEY and SMNVEV (reference sequence). This CDR3 region has 15 residues. The CDR3 is CASSLLRDRVAEAFF. Written as DNA, the CDR3 is TGTGCCAGCAGTCTACTACGGGACAGGGTAGCTGAAGCTTTCTTT.

This clonotype was seen a handful of times. This chain connects TRBV7-9 to TRBJ2-3; no clear D gene. The ends were cut back, 8 bases at V and 2 bases at J, with 8 bases in the middle. This CDR3 spans 12 amino acids. Per the germline V gene, CDR1 is SEHNR and CDR2 is FQNEAQ (reference sequence). CDR3 nucleotide sequence: TGTGCCAGCGGCACCCTCACAGATACGCAGTATTTT. It yields the protein CASGTLTDTQYF.

The V gene is TRBV18, the J gene TRBJ2-2; D might be TRBD2 (5 bases). Germline loops: CDR1 KGHSH, CDR2 LQKENI. CDR3 length: 15 amino acids. The germline V and J ends were trimmed by 0 bases and 6 bases, with 11 bases remaining between them. CDR3 region: CASSPPSGSAGELFF. DNA for the CDR3: TGTGCCAGCTCACCACCGTCGGGGTCCGCCGGGGAGCTGTTTTTT.

The rearrangement joins TRBV6-1 to TRBJ2-7; tentatively, D is TRBD1 (5 bases). Germline V gives CDR1 MNHNS, CDR2 SASEGT. With 6 bases removed from V and 3 bases from J, the gap between germline ends came to 12 bases. This CDR3 is 13 amino acids long. The CDR3 region has the DNA TGTGCCAGCAGACGATCCAGGGTCTACGAGCAGTACTTC. This gives the protein CASRRSRVYEQYF.

This clonotype was picked up one time. The genes are TRBV11-2 and TRBJ2-1; D possibly corresponds to TRBD1 (7 bases). In germline, CDR1 is SGHAT, CDR2 FQNNGV. The CDR3 runs to 15 residues. V was pared by 2 bases and J by 6 bases, with 14 bases between. The CDR3 sequence: CASSLRRAGGNEQFF. Here the CDR3 DNA reads TGTGCCAGCAGCTTAAGGAGGGCAGGGGGCAATGAGCAGTTCTTC.

This clonotype was counted between two and nine times. The rearrangement uses TRBV7-8 and TRBJ1-6; no clear D. CDR1 and CDR2 (germline): SGHVS, FQNEAQ. This CDR3 has 14 amino acids. V lost 2 bases and J 10 bases, leaving 12 bases between the germline ends. CDR3 amino acids: CASSLRSTGSPLHF. CDR3 DNA sequence: TGTGCCAGCAGCTTACGCTCTACGGGCTCACCCCTCCACTTT.

This chain links TRBV5-5 with TRBJ2-1, with 7 nucleotides matching TRBD1. CDR3 length equals 12 residues. The J segment lost 10 bases and the V segment lost 4 bases, leaving 5 bases of the junction unmatched. Per the germline V gene, CDR1 is SGHKS and CDR2 is YYEKEE (reference sequence). CDR3 in amino acids: CASSPVQGEQFF. The CDR3 DNA sequence: TGTGCCAGCAGCCCGGTACAGGGGGAGCAGTTCTTC.

This clonotype was seen at least ten times. The rearrangement joins TRBV6-5 to TRBJ2-5; 8 nucleotides agree with TRBD2. J gave up 1 base and V 4 bases, and 8 bases lay outside the gene matches. The CDR3 is made up of 16 amino acids. CDR1 MNHEY and CDR2 SVGAGI come from the germline V gene. Written as DNA, the CDR3 is TGTGCCAGCAGTTCCTGGTGGCGGGGGGTCCAAGAGACCCAGTACTTC. Its translation is CASSSWWRGVQETQYF.

The chain carries TRBV20-1 and TRBJ2-7, with 9 bases identical to TRBD2. The CDR3 runs to 13 residues. Germline CDR1 is DFQATT and CDR2 is SNEGSKA (reference sequence). Losses at the gene ends were 7 bases for V and 0 bases for J; bases not matched to a gene: 4. Written as DNA, the CDR3 is TGCAGTGTCCTGACTAGCGGCTCCTACGAGCAGTACTTC. Translating gives CSVLTSGSYEQYF.

V is TRBV7-2 and J is TRBJ1-6; D is unresolved. Germline values: CDR1 SGHTA, CDR2 FQGNSA. The CDR3 is 13 residues long. Trimming pared 1 base from V and 14 bases from J, leaving 12 bases between. CDR3 sequence reads: CASSLVRPGSLHF. As DNA, the CDR3 is TGTGCCAGCAGCTTAGTTCGCCCCGGGTCCCTCCACTTT.

The chain uses TRBV7-8 and TRBJ2-1; either TRBD1 or TRBD2 may fit D (7 bases each). The V end lost 5 bases, the J end lost 9 bases, and 17 bases lay between the germline ends. Germline assignment: CDR1 SGHVS and CDR2 FQNEAQ. The CDR3 sequence is 14 residues long. Here the CDR3 DNA reads TGTGCCAGCAGCGTACGACAGGGAGGGTTTGAGCAGTTCTTC. This sequence encodes CASSVRQGGFEQFF.

This clonotype was seen only a few times. The chain recombines TRBV20-1 with TRBJ2-3; perhaps D is TRBD1 or TRBD2 (5 bases each). Germline CDR1 is DFQATT and CDR2 is SNEGSKA (reference sequence). V lost 6 bases to trimming and J lost 0 bases, with 10 bases between them. The CDR3 is 13 amino acids. The CDR3 here is CSAGWGSTDTQYF. CDR3 bases: TGCAGTGCCGGGTGGGGGAGCACAGATACGCAGTATTTT.